Listed below are T cell receptor beta chains from one sample, sequenced in a study of PD-1 blockade in classical Hodgkin lymphoma. TCRdb's copy holds only in-frame clones and misses some; the assay was immunoSEQ multiplex PCR. The sample yields 10,000 to 14,000 clones, around 75% seen once. The material sequenced was peripheral blood mononuclear cells (PBMCs), taken at baseline. The source of these receptors is a human donor with classical Hodgkin lymphoma. Both conserved end residues are part of each CDR3. The order of the fields is clone size, V gene, J gene, D gene, CDR3 DNA, CDR3 protein. The D gene is left open where the match is weak. Clone size, where shown, is once, few, many, or a class for clones that have expanded.

>NA|TRBV4-2|TRBJ1-5|NA
TGTGCCAGCAGCTTATATAGCAATCAGCCCCAGCATTTT
CASSLYSNQPQHF
>NA|TRBV9|TRBJ1-3|NA
TGTGCCAGCAGCGTAGAAGGACACACCATATATTTT
CASSVEGHTIYF
>NA|TRBV9|TRBJ2-7|NA
TGTGCCAGCAGCCCCCCAGGAACTACCTACGAGCAGTACTTC
CASSPPGTTYEQYF
>NA|TRBV10-3|TRBJ2-7|NA
TGTGCCAGCGGACACGACCCCTACGAGCAGTACTTC
CASGHDPYEQYF
>NA|TRBV6-5|TRBJ1-5|TRBD1
TGTGCCAGCAGCCAAGACAGGGTCCAGCCCCAGCATTTT
CASSQDRVQPQHF
>NA|TRBV7-9|TRBJ2-1|NA
TGTGCCAGCAGCAGGAGGGAATCCTACAATGAGCAGTTCTTC
CASSRRESYNEQFF
>few|TRBV9|TRBJ1-4|TRBD1
TGTGCCAGCAGCGTCACAGGGGCCACTAATGAAAAACTGTTTTTT
CASSVTGATNEKLFF
>NA|TRBV10-3|TRBJ1-5|TRBD1
TGTGCCATAGGAGGGACAGGCAATCAGCCCCAGCATTTT
CAIGGTGNQPQHF
>NA|TRBV4-3|TRBJ2-1|NA
TGCGCCAGCAGCCAAGAAACGGGGCACTCCTACAATGAGCAGTTCTTC
CASSQETGHSYNEQFF
>NA|TRBV5-1|TRBJ1-2|NA
TGCGCCAGCAGCTTGGCGGTGGGCACCTCCCCCTATGGCTACACCTTC
CASSLAVGTSPYGYTF
>NA|TRBV5-4|TRBJ1-1|TRBD1
TGTGCCAGCAACGACAGGGGTCGGATGAACACTGAAGCTTTCTTT
CASNDRGRMNTEAFF
>NA|TRBV5-6|TRBJ2-1|NA
TGTGCCAGCAGCTTTCAGTTCAATGAGCAGTTCTTC
CASSFQFNEQFF
>NA|TRBV6-5|TRBJ1-2|TRBD1
TGTGCCACCGGGACAGGGGGCTTGTATGGCTACACCTTC
CATGTGGLYGYTF
>NA|TRBV7-9|TRBJ2-7|NA
TGTGCCAGCAGCTCCTTGCGGGGTAGCTCCTACGAGCAGTACTTC
CASSSLRGSSYEQYF
>NA|TRBV2|TRBJ2-1|NA
TGTGCCAGCACCCCCCTTGCGGGGCATGAGCAGTTCTTC
CASTPLAGHEQFF
>NA|TRBV2|TRBJ2-7|NA
TGTGCCAGCAGTGAACAGGGGTTCTCCTACGAGCAGTACTTC
CASSEQGFSYEQYF
>NA|TRBV15|TRBJ2-3|TRBD2
TGTGCCACCAGCAGAGATGCGACTAGCGGGGGACCCACAGATACGCAGTATTTT
CATSRDATSGGPTDTQYF
>NA|TRBV10-3|TRBJ2-7|NA
TGTGCCATCAGTGATGGGAGTTTAAATTCCTACGAGCAGTACTTC
CAISDGSLNSYEQYF
>NA|TRBV18|TRBJ2-1|NA
TGTGCCAGCTCACCATCCTACAATGAGCAGTTCTTC
CASSPSYNEQFF
>NA|TRBV5-4|TRBJ2-5|NA
TGTGCCAGCAGCTTGCTGAGCGAAGAGACCCAGTACTTC
CASSLLSEETQYF